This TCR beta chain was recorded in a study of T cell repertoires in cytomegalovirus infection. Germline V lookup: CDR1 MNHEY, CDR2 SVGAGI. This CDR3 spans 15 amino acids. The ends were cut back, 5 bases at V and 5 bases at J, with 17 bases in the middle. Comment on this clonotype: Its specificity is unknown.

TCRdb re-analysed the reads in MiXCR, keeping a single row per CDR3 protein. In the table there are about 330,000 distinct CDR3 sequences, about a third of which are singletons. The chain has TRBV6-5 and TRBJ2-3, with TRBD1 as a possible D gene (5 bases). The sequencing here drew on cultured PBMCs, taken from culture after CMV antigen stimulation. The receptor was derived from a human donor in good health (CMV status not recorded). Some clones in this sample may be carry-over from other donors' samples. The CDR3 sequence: CASSTSGQRGDTQYF. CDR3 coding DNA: TGTGCCAGCAGTACGTCCGGGCAAAGGGGAGATACGCAGTATTTT.